The T cell receptor (beta chain) described here comes from a study of T cells after yellow fever vaccination. On the study more broadly: Fractions low in cell number were prepared with SMART-Seq v4 Ultra Low Input. General study findings and limits: Peaking on day 5 versus 15, the secondary response was faster but weaker.

This clonotype was seen a few times. Its antigen is currently unknown. Each CDR3 protein is one row after TCRdb ran MiXCR on the 5' RACE reads. There are about 350,000 distinct CDR3 sequences in the sample; approximately 12% occur only once, and roughly 3% lies in the top ten. Specimen: CD4+ T cells sorted from PBMCs, collected 15 days after the yellow fever booster vaccination. The source of this sequence is a man aged 18-30 years who received the YFV17D yellow fever vaccine.

CDR3 in DNA: TGTGCCATCAGTGAGCGGCTAGCGGGAACCCAAGAGACCCAGTACTTC. Encoded protein: CAISERLAGTQETQYF. The rearrangement links TRBV10-3 to TRBJ2-5, with TRBD2 matching 9 bases. The ends lost 2 bases at V and 1 base at J; junction bases unmatched: 5. Germline loops: CDR1 ENHRY, CDR2 SYGVKD. This CDR3 is 16 amino acids long.